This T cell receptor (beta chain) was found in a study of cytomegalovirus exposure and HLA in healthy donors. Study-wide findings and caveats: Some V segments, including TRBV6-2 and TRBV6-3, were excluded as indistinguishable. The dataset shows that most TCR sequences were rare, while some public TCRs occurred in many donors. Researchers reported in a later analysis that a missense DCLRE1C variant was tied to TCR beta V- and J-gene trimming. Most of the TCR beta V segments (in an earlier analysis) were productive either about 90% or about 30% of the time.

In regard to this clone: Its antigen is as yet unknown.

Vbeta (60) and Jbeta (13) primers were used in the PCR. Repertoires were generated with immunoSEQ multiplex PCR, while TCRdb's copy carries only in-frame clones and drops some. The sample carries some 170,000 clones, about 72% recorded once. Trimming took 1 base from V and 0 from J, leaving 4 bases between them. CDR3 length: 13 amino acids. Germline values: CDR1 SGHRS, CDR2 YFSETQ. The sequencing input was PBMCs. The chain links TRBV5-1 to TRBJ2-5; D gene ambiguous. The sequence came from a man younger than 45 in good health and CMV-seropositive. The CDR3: CASSLTYQETQYF. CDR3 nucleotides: TGCGCCAGCAGCTTGACATACCAAGAGACCCAGTACTTC.